Listed below are T cell receptor beta chains from one sample, sequenced in a study of Graves' ophthalmopathy and Graves' hyperthyroidism. TCRdb reprocessed the multiplex PCR reads via MiXCR and lists one record per CDR3 protein. Counted here are some 350,000 distinct CDR3 sequences, roughly 17% occurring once; the ten biggest clones make up roughly 2.3%. Sequenced: peripheral blood. All receptors come from an adult woman with stable Graves' hyperthyroidism. The CDR3 runs from the conserved cysteine through the conserved F or W. A D gene is named only where the DNA matches it firmly. Only some rows state a clone size, as once, few, many or a class for expanded clones.

v_call	j_call	clone_size	d_call	cdr3_aa	cdr3_nt
TRBV15	TRBJ2-2	many	TRBD2	CATSRSSLAGHTGELFF	TGTGCCACCAGCAGATCCTCTCTAGCGGGCCACACCGGGGAGCTGTTTTTT
TRBV7-3	TRBJ2-3	few	.	CASSYVAGSTDTQYF	TGTGCCAGCAGCTATGTCGCGGGATCCACAGATACGCAGTATTTT
TRBV4-2	TRBJ2-4	many	TRBD2	CASSQGKAGLAKNIQYF	TGTGCCAGCAGCCAAGGAAAAGCGGGACTAGCCAAAAACATTCAGTACTTC
TRBV27	TRBJ1-1	many	.	CASSQIMGVPEAFF	TGTGCCAGCAGTCAGATAATGGGGGTTCCTGAAGCTTTCTTT
TRBV6-5	TRBJ1-2	many	TRBD1	CASSNLTGKRNGYTF	TGTGCCAGCAGTAACCTGACAGGGAAAAGGAATGGCTACACCTTC
TRBV6-5	TRBJ2-7	.	.	CASSYSNIGPTYEQYF	TGTGCCAGCAGTTACTCGAACATTGGGCCCACCTACGAGCAGTACTTC
TRBV20-1	TRBJ1-2	many	TRBD1	CSATNRGPYGYTF	TGCAGTGCTACTAACAGGGGCCCCTATGGCTACACCTTC
TRBV4-1	TRBJ2-2	.	TRBD2	CASSHPAGGFWELFF	TGCGCCAGCAGCCATCCCGCGGGAGGTTTTTGGGAGCTGTTTTTT
TRBV18	TRBJ2-7	.	TRBD1	CASSRGTGVLEQYF	TGTGCCAGCTCACGAGGGACAGGGGTGTTGGAGCAGTACTTC
TRBV10-1	TRBJ2-7	many	.	CASSGGTGSYEQYF	TGCGCCAGCAGTGGGGGGACTGGTTCCTACGAGCAGTACTTC
TRBV11-2	TRBJ2-5	.	TRBD1	CASSLWTQQGETQYF	TGTGCCAGCAGCTTATGGACACAACAGGGGGAGACCCAGTACTTC
TRBV28	TRBJ2-2	.	TRBD2	CASSFLAGASGELFF	TGTGCCAGCAGTTTCCTAGCGGGAGCGTCCGGGGAGCTGTTTTTT
TRBV27	TRBJ2-1	.	.	CASSFFGYNEQFF	TGTGCCAGCAGTTTCTTCGGGTACAATGAGCAGTTCTTC
TRBV27	TRBJ2-4	.	.	CANLLGNIQYF	TGTGCCAACTTACTAGGAAACATTCAGTACTTC
TRBV5-4	TRBJ1-3	.	TRBD1	CASSSGQGANSGNTIYF	TGTGCCAGCAGCTCCGGACAGGGGGCGAACTCTGGAAACACCATATATTTT
TRBV27	TRBJ1-2	many	.	CASSPNKYGYTF	TGTGCCAGCAGTCCAAACAAGTATGGCTACACCTTC
TRBV6-5	TRBJ1-1	many	.	CASSTRVEDTEAFF	TGTGCCAGCAGTACCCGGGTGGAGGACACTGAAGCTTTCTTT
TRBV6-2/TRBV6-3	TRBJ1-2	.	TRBD1	CASSYTQGTAPLALNYGYTF	TGTGCCAGCAGTTACACCCAGGGGACAGCCCCATTAGCCCTTAACTATGGCTACACCTTC
TRBV20-1	TRBJ2-4	.	TRBD2	CSARDELAGQNIQYF	TGCAGTGCTAGAGATGAACTAGCGGGTCAAAACATTCAGTACTTC
TRBV12-3/TRBV12-4	TRBJ1-3	many	.	CASSNPRGLSGNTIYF	TGTGCCAGCAGTAATCCTAGGGGTCTCTCTGGAAACACCATATATTTT
TRBV15	TRBJ1-2	.	.	CATSDTGKRGYGYTF	TGTGCCACCAGCGACACCGGAAAGAGGGGCTATGGCTACACCTTC
TRBV5-1	TRBJ2-7	few	TRBD2	CASSLGAGSGVSYEQYF	TGCGCCAGCAGCTTGGGGGCAGGGAGCGGGGTCTCCTACGAGCAGTACTTC
TRBV3-1	TRBJ1-5	.	.	CASSHLDTEPQHF	TGTGCCAGCAGCCACCTCGACACGGAGCCCCAGCATTTT